The present TCR beta chain was sequenced within a study of blood T cell repertoires in COVID-19. The wider study: Sites across the United States, Italy and Spain contributed samples from acute and convalescent COVID-19. Nucleic acid was either cDNA or gDNA, and it came from T cells, B-cell-depleted T cells, or PBMCs.

J lost 4 bases, V lost 5 bases, and 4 bases had no gene match. CDR1 is SGHRS, CDR2 YFSETQ, per germline. This CDR3 contains 13 residues. In the authors' workflow: It was from reference gene primer amplification that nucleated cell counts were estimated. The method was immunoSEQ multiplex PCR; TCRdb's version includes in-frame clones alone and lacks a portion of them. The V and J calls and the clone size are those of that table, but D and trimming were determined from the DNA. The sample lists some 87,000 clones; more than 75% were seen once. The chain employs TRBV5-1 and TRBJ1-1; 8 bases agree with TRBD1. The specimen was peripheral blood. This receptor was identified in a woman older than 75 with active or convalescent COVID-19. This CDR3 reads CASRETGGTEAFF. The CDR3 DNA reads as TGCGCCAGCAGGGAAACAGGGGGCACTGAAGCTTTCTTT.